These T cell receptor beta chains were read from a single sample in a study of T cells in Graves' hyperthyroidism and ophthalmopathy. TCRdb independently ran MiXCR on the multiplex PCR reads; one entry per CDR3 protein. The sample includes around 110,000 distinct CDR3 sequences, 15% to 20% of them seen just once. Sequences were obtained from blood. The receptors originated from a woman aged 45-59 years with Graves' hyperthyroidism. Each CDR3 is given with its conserved first and last residue. The D gene is left open where the match is weak. A row's size may be missing; if present it is once, few, many or a size class.

DNA,CDR3,size,J,V,D
TGTGCCAGCAGTGTACAGTCCGGCACAGATACGCAGTATTTT,CASSVQSGTDTQYF,few,TRBJ2-3,TRBV2,.
TGCAGCGTTGATGACTACCGGTATAGGTATTTT,CSVDDYRYRYF,.,TRBJ2-3,TRBV29-1,.
TGTGCCAGCAGCCCGGGACAGGGTTACACCGGGGAGCTGTTTTTT,CASSPGQGYTGELFF,many,TRBJ2-2,TRBV7-9,TRBD1
TGTGCCAGCAGCCCCGGGACTGGACAAAACAATGAGCAGTTCTTC,CASSPGTGQNNEQFF,many,TRBJ2-1,TRBV11-2,.
TGTGCCACCAGTATGGGGAGTAGCTATGGCTACACCTTC,CATSMGSSYGYTF,.,TRBJ1-2,TRBV6-1,.
TGTGCCAGCAGTGTTCGAGGGGGCGGCAATCAGCCCCAGCATTTT,CASSVRGGGNQPQHF,many,TRBJ1-5,TRBV12-3/TRBV12-4,TRBD1
TGTGCCAGCAGCCAAGATTGGGTTCGTGGCGCAGATACGCAGTATTTT,CASSQDWVRGADTQYF,many,TRBJ2-3,TRBV4-2,.
TGTGCCAGCAGCCGCAGGGTTTCGGATACGCAGTATTTT,CASSRRVSDTQYF,few,TRBJ2-3,TRBV7-9,.
TGTGCCAGCAGTCGGACAGCCCTTTATAGCAATCAGCCCCAGCATTTT,CASSRTALYSNQPQHF,many,TRBJ1-5,TRBV28,.
TGTGCCTGGAAACCCCGGGGGGGGAACACTGAAGCTTTCTTT,CAWKPRGGNTEAFF,many,TRBJ1-1,TRBV30,.
TGTGCCACCAAGGGAACTAATGAAAAACTGTTTTTT,CATKGTNEKLFF,many,TRBJ1-4,TRBV28,.
TGCAGTGCTAGAGTGAGGGGAGGGGGTCACTGGGAGGCTGGGGCCAACGTCCTGACTTTC,CSARVRGGGHWEAGANVLTF,many,TRBJ2-6,TRBV20-1,.
TGCAGTAGCCACCGACTAGCGGGGAGAGATACGCAGTATTTT,CSSHRLAGRDTQYF,.,TRBJ2-3,TRBV20-1,TRBD2
TGTGCCAGCAGCTTAAACGGGGGTGAGCAGTTCTTC,CASSLNGGEQFF,many,TRBJ2-1,TRBV11-2,.
TGTGCCAGCTCACCCTTTCCTAGCGGACAGAAAGAGACCCAGTACTTC,CASSPFPSGQKETQYF,many,TRBJ2-5,TRBV18,.
TGTGCCAGCAGTGGACAGACAGGGGCAGATACGCAGTATTTT,CASSGQTGADTQYF,many,TRBJ2-3,TRBV6-1,TRBD1
TGTGCCAGCAGTTTTAGTAGGGGGCCCTACGAGCAGTACTTC,CASSFSRGPYEQYF,many,TRBJ2-7,TRBV27,TRBD1
TGCAGCGCCAGGACTAGCGGGGAACAAGAGACCCAGTACTTC,CSARTSGEQETQYF,many,TRBJ2-5,TRBV29-1,TRBD2
TGTGCCAGCAGCTTAGTAGTAGGATATCATGAGCAGTTCTTC,CASSLVVGYHEQFF,many,TRBJ2-1,TRBV11-2,.
TGTGCCAGCAGTCCCCCCCGGACGCTGAACACTGAAGCTTTCTTT,CASSPPRTLNTEAFF,many,TRBJ1-1,TRBV28,.
TGTGCCAGCAGCATTAGTTGGGGCAATCAGCCCCAGCATTTT,CASSISWGNQPQHF,once,TRBJ1-5,TRBV28,.
TGTGCCAGCAGCCAAGACTTCGGGAGGGTCGACACTGAAGCTTTCTTT,CASSQDFGRVDTEAFF,many,TRBJ1-1,TRBV3-1,.
TGTGCCAGCTCGCCGCCGATATCCAGCTGGTTCGCAGATACGCAGTATTTT,CASSPPISSWFADTQYF,many,TRBJ2-3,TRBV18,.
TGTGCCAGCAGCCCGGACAGGATGCAGCCCCAGCATTTT,CASSPDRMQPQHF,many,TRBJ1-5,TRBV3-1,TRBD1
TGTGCCACCAGTGATTCGGGGGACTCCTACAATGAGCAGTTCTTC,CATSDSGDSYNEQFF,many,TRBJ2-1,TRBV24-1,.
TGTGCCAGCAGCCAATGGAACAGCGCCAACTATGGCTACACCTTC,CASSQWNSANYGYTF,many,TRBJ1-2,TRBV3-1,.
TGCAGTGCTAGGTCTAGAGCGGGAGTGGTGAACGAGCAGTACTTC,CSARSRAGVVNEQYF,many,TRBJ2-7,TRBV20-1,TRBD2
TGTGCCAGCAGCTTAGGGGCTAGCGGACCCTACAATGAGCAGTTCTTC,CASSLGASGPYNEQFF,many,TRBJ2-1,TRBV11-2,TRBD2
TGTGCCAGCAGCCTTCGACAGGGTACCATGAACACTGAAGCTTTCTTT,CASSLRQGTMNTEAFF,many,TRBJ1-1,TRBV14,TRBD1
TGTGCCAGCAAGAAACTAGCGGGACCTGTTTCTCAAGAGACCCAGTACTTC,CASKKLAGPVSQETQYF,many,TRBJ2-5,TRBV28,TRBD2
TGTGCCAGCAGGGGCCAAGGGGCCCCCTACGAGCAGTACTTC,CASRGQGAPYEQYF,many,TRBJ2-7,TRBV28,.
TGTGCCAGCAGTGGCAATACCGGGACAAGCAATCAGCCCCAGCATTTT,CASSGNTGTSNQPQHF,many,TRBJ1-5,TRBV6-1,.
TGTGCCAGCAGTGTCAACGGCTACACCTTC,CASSVNGYTF,many,TRBJ1-2,TRBV6-1,.
TGTGCCTGGACCGACTTTTCGCGAGGGGCTAATGAAAAACTGTTTTTT,CAWTDFSRGANEKLFF,many,TRBJ1-4,TRBV30,.
TGTGCCAGCAGTGAAACAGGGCTCCAAGAGACCCAGTACTTC,CASSETGLQETQYF,.,TRBJ2-5,TRBV28,.
TGTGCCAGCAGCGCCCTTGCAACTAATGAAAAACTGTTTTTT,CASSALATNEKLFF,many,TRBJ1-4,TRBV27,.
TGCGCCAGCCAGGACAGCCAGAACACTGAAGCTTTCTTT,CASQDSQNTEAFF,few,TRBJ1-1,TRBV5-1,.
TGTGCCAGCAGAACAGGGAGGCAGCCCCAGCATTTT,CASRTGRQPQHF,many,TRBJ1-5,TRBV12-3/TRBV12-4,.
TGTGCCAGTAGTATAGAAGGGGGGGCCGGGGAGCTGTTTTTT,CASSIEGGAGELFF,few,TRBJ2-2,TRBV19,.
TGCAGTGCTAGGGCAGCGGGCGAACTCTACAATGAGCAGTTCTTC,CSARAAGELYNEQFF,many,TRBJ2-1,TRBV20-1,.
TGTGCCAGCAGCCCCCTGGACAGGGGGAATTCACCCCTCCACTTT,CASSPLDRGNSPLHF,.,TRBJ1-6,TRBV7-9,TRBD1
TGTGCCAGCAGCTTAGGGCAGGGGGTATGGTCCTCCTACGAGCAGTACTTC,CASSLGQGVWSSYEQYF,many,TRBJ2-7,TRBV7-9,TRBD1
TGTGCCAGCACTAAGAGTTTGAACACTGAAGCTTTCTTT,CASTKSLNTEAFF,many,TRBJ1-1,TRBV28,.
TGTGCCAGCAGTGAAGTAGGGGGCAATCAGCCCCAGCATTTT,CASSEVGGNQPQHF,many,TRBJ1-5,TRBV2,.
TGTGCCAGCAGTGGAAACTCTGGGGCCAACGTCCTGACTTTC,CASSGNSGANVLTF,.,TRBJ2-6,TRBV2,.
TGTGCCAGCCCCAAACCAGGGGGGATGGATCTGGGCAATCAGCCCCAGCATTTT,CASPKPGGMDLGNQPQHF,many,TRBJ1-5,TRBV25-1,TRBD1
TGTGCCAGCAGCTCTACTGGTCGTGAAAAACTGTTTTTT,CASSSTGREKLFF,many,TRBJ1-4,TRBV12-3/TRBV12-4,.
TGTGCCAGCAGCCCCCAGGGTACGGAGAACACTGAAGCTTTCTTT,CASSPQGTENTEAFF,many,TRBJ1-1,TRBV3-1,.
TGCAGCGTTGAAGATCGGGGAGGAGCCTACGAGCAGTACTTC,CSVEDRGGAYEQYF,many,TRBJ2-7,TRBV29-1,.
TGCGCCAGCAGGACCCTAGCGGGAGCTGGTTACGAGCAGTACTTC,CASRTLAGAGYEQYF,many,TRBJ2-7,TRBV4-1,TRBD2
TGTGCCAGCAGCTTGGGACAGGGGACCGGGGAGCTGTTTTTT,CASSLGQGTGELFF,few,TRBJ2-2,TRBV7-9,TRBD1
TGTGCCAGCAGTTCGGGAGGAGTCGGTCGCTCCTACGAGCAGTACTTC,CASSSGGVGRSYEQYF,many,TRBJ2-7,TRBV28,TRBD2
TGCAGTGCCGCCGTGGACACAGATACGCAGTATTTT,CSAAVDTDTQYF,many,TRBJ2-3,TRBV20-1,.
TGCAGTGCTAGGGGGGTAGCGGGAGCCAAGGCCGAGCAGTACTTC,CSARGVAGAKAEQYF,many,TRBJ2-7,TRBV20-1,TRBD2
TGTGCCACCCCCGGGACAGGGAACACCGGGGAGCTGTTTTTT,CATPGTGNTGELFF,many,TRBJ2-2,TRBV28,TRBD1
TGTGCCAGCAGGAGGACAGGGGGCGGAAACACCATATATTTT,CASRRTGGGNTIYF,many,TRBJ1-3,TRBV7-9,TRBD1
TGTGCCAGCAGTTTAGCGGTCTCCTACGAGCAGTACTTC,CASSLAVSYEQYF,.,TRBJ2-7,TRBV28,.
TGCAGTGCTAGAGCGGTCCAGAGGGGAGCTTTCTTT,CSARAVQRGAFF,many,TRBJ1-1,TRBV20-1,.
TGTGCCAGCAGTGACCGGGACAGTGGGAACACTGAAGCTTTCTTT,CASSDRDSGNTEAFF,many,TRBJ1-1,TRBV12-3/TRBV12-4,TRBD1
TGTGCCAGCAGCCTGTTAGTGTACTCAGATACGCAGTATTTT,CASSLLVYSDTQYF,many,TRBJ2-3,TRBV7-8,.